The sequence of this T cell receptor beta chain was determined in a study of blood T cell repertoires in COVID-19. Study as a whole: Samples taken during acute and convalescent COVID-19 were collected in the United States, Italy and Spain. Sources were T cells, B-cell-depleted T cells, or PBMCs; the material itself was cDNA or gDNA.

Per the original methods: Reference gene primer amplification yielded estimated nucleated cell counts. TCRdb keeps only in-frame clones here, not all; method: immunoSEQ multiplex PCR. Clonal size and the V and J genes are those of that table, whereas D and trimming came from the DNA. The sample has about 60,000 clones, about 72% seen once. The length of the CDR3 is 13 residues. V lost 2 bases, J lost 5 bases, and 9 bases lay in between. Germline assignment: CDR1 SNHLY and CDR2 FYNNEI. The chain links TRBV2 to TRBJ1-2; weak D call: TRBD1 (5 bases). Input material: peripheral blood. The receptor was isolated from a man older than 75 with acute or convalescent COVID-19. In nucleotides, the CDR3 is TGTGCCAGCAGTGAACTGGGGGGGTATGGCTACACCTTC. Its translation is CASSELGGYGYTF.